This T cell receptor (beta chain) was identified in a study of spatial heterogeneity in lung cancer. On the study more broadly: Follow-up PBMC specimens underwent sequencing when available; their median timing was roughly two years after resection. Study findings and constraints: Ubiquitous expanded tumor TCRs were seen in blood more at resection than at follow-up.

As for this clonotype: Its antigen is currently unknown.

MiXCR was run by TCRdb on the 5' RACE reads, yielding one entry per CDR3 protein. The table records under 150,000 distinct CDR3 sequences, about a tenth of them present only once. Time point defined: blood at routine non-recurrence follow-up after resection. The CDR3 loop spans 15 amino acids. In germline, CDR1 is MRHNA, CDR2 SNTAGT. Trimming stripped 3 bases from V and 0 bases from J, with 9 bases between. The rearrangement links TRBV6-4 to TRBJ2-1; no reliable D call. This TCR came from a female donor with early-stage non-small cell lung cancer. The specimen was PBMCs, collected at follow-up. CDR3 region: CASSEILGSYNEQFF. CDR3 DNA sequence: TGTGCCAGCAGTGAAATACTTGGCTCCTACAATGAGCAGTTCTTC.